These 10 T cell receptor beta chains came from one sample sequenced in a study of cytomegalovirus exposure and HLA in healthy donors. The PCR made use of 60 Vbeta and 13 Jbeta primers. TCRdb's copy holds only in-frame clones and misses some; the assay was immunoSEQ multiplex PCR. The sample holds roughly 150,000 clones; roughly 80% are singletons and the top ten take around 0.97%. The sequencing input was PBMCs. These TCRs come from a man younger than 45 in good health and CMV-seronegative.

The J gene is TRBJ1-5, the V gene TRBV7-6, with a possible D match to TRBD1 (6 bases). The CDR3 extends over 13 amino acids. Germline CDR1 reads SGHVS; CDR2 reads FNYEAQ. V shed 5 bases and J shed 4 bases, with 9 bases lying between them. CDR3 sequence: CASSRTENQPQHF. CDR3 in DNA: TGTGCCAGCAGCCGGACAGAAAATCAGCCCCAGCATTTT.

On this clone itself: This CDR3 is also generated by other DNA sequences in the sample. The chain combines TRBV28 with TRBJ2-7; 9 nucleotides align to TRBD1. The CDR3 has 14 residues. V lost 6 bases, J lost 0 bases, and 3 bases stayed unmatched. The germline V gene has CDR1 MDHEN and CDR2 SYDVKM. CDR3 region: CASRGQGGSYEQYF. In DNA form, the CDR3 reads TGTGCCAGCAGGGGACAGGGCGGCTCCTACGAGCAGTACTTC. Combining the CDR3 with reference TRBV28 and TRBJ2-7 gives the whole variable domain DVKVTQSSRYLVKRTGEKVFLECVQDMDHENMFWYRQDPGLGLRLIYFSYDVKMKEKGDIPEGYSVSREKKERFSLILESASTNQTSMYLCASRGQGGSYEQYFGPGTRLTVT.

This chain joins TRBV5-1 and TRBJ2-1, with D uncertain. Trimming took 3 bases from V and 5 from J, leaving 9 bases between them. Germline CDR1 and CDR2: SGHRS and YFSETQ. The CDR3 runs to 13 residues. CDR3: CASSSVSNNEQFF. CDR3 sequence (DNA): TGCGCCAGCAGCTCCGTCTCTAACAATGAGCAGTTCTTC.

This clone has more than one count but fewer than ten. J is TRBJ1-1 and V is TRBV6-5; TRBD1 aligns across 8 bases. Germline loops: CDR1 MNHEY, CDR2 SVGAGI. Trimming removed 4 bases from V and 0 bases from J; junction bases left unmatched: 4. This CDR3 contains 15 residues. CDR3 region: CASSSRTGLNTEAFF. The CDR3 coding sequence is TGTGCCAGCAGTTCGAGGACAGGGCTGAACACTGAAGCTTTCTTT.

In its sample, this clone was seen a few times. The gene calls are TRBV27 and TRBJ2-7, with 8 nucleotides matching TRBD2. In germline, CDR1 is MNHEY, CDR2 SMNVEV (reference sequence). V shed 5 bases, J shed 1 base, and the junction held 10 bases outside the gene matches. There are 16 residues in the CDR3. DNA of the CDR3: TGTGCCAGCAGTCCCCTGGGTAGCGGGGTTTCCTACGAGCAGTACTTC. Translation: CASSPLGSGVSYEQYF.

V is TRBV4-3 and J is TRBJ2-7; TRBD2 matches at 9 bases. In germline, CDR1 is LGHNA, CDR2 YSLEER. The J segment lost 0 bases and the V segment lost 4 bases, leaving 4 bases of the junction unmatched. CDR3 length: 15 residues. CDR3 amino acids: CASSPTAGGSYEQYF. The CDR3 DNA sequence: TGCGCCAGCAGCCCCACAGCGGGAGGCTCCTACGAGCAGTACTTC.

The V gene is TRBV5-1, the J gene TRBJ2-1; D remains ambiguous. The CDR3 is 13 residues long. CDR1 is SGHRS and CDR2 is YFSETQ in the germline V gene. V was clipped by 4 bases and J by 1 base, with 6 bases between them. CDR3 coding DNA: TGCGCCAGCAGCGCAGATTCCTACAATGAGCAGTTCTTC. The encoded protein is CASSADSYNEQFF.

The DNA of the CDR3 is TGTGCCAGCAGTGAAAGAGGCACCGGGGAGCTGTTTTTT. Translation: CASSERGTGELFF. This chain connects TRBV2 to TRBJ2-2, with D unclear. V shed 2 bases and J shed 4 bases, with 5 bases lying between them. This CDR3 is built from 13 residues. Germline V gene data show CDR1 as SNHLY and CDR2 as FYNNEI.

This clone was seen a few times. The chain links TRBV19 to TRBJ2-7, with 7 bases that match TRBD1. J was trimmed by 4 bases and V by 4 bases; bases with no gene match: 7. Per germline, CDR1 LNHDA and CDR2 SQIVND (reference sequence). The length of the CDR3 is 14 residues. CDR3 in DNA: TGTGCCAGTAGTAGAACGGACAGGCTATACGAGCAGTACTTC. Translated, it gives CASSRTDRLYEQYF.

The chain uses TRBV9 and TRBJ1-2, with D possibly TRBD1 on 6 matching bases. The CDR3 consists of 15 residues. Germline V gives CDR1 SGDLS, CDR2 YYNGEE. Trimming removed 2 bases at V and 4 bases at J, with 15 bases between. In DNA form, the CDR3 reads TGTGCCAGCAGCGTCGCCCAGACAGGTCTCTATGGCTACACCTTC. Its protein is CASSVAQTGLYGYTF.